Below, 24 T cell receptor beta chains from the same sample are listed, as sequenced in a study of CD4+ T cells in melanoma (dated by TCRdb to 2022 to 2024). The library was obtained by the immunoSEQ multiplex PCR assay. TCRdb re-hosts the immuneACCESS table, in-frame sequences only. Its copies lack some clones; in the studies checked, an unresolved V gene accounts for under half of them, and the cause for the rest is not known. This sample's table carries dozens of clones. Specimen: cells sorted by PD-1 expression. Source of these receptors: a human donor with melanoma.

The rearrangement joins TRBV11-3 to TRBJ1-1; no clear D. Per germline, CDR1 SGHNT and CDR2 YENEEA. The CDR3 is 13 amino acids. Trimming took 5 bases from V and 1 from J, leaving 8 bases between them. The CDR3 nucleotides read TGTGCCAGCAGCCGCGACCGGAACACTGAAGCTTTCTTT. This encodes CASSRDRNTEAFF.

Comments on this clone: A far larger clone is only one base removed, so a read error is likely. No conserved phenylalanine or tryptophan is present at the end of the CDR3, so a read error is the likely explanation. The chain joins TRBV7-6 to TRBJ2-7, with D perhaps given as TRBD1 or TRBD2 (7 bases each). The J call is in doubt because the DNA end fits TRBJ2-5 better. Germline V gene lookup returns CDR1 SGHVS and CDR2 FNYEAQ. The CDR3 consists of 16 residues. The CDR3 DNA is TGTGCCAGCAGCCTCATACCAGGGGGGGGGTTGGAGACCCAGTACTTG. Its protein is CASSLIPGGGLETQYL.

The rearrangement uses TRBV7-7 and TRBJ2-1; TRBD2 matches 12 bases. The CDR3 is 16 residues long. Germline assignment: CDR1 SSHAT and CDR2 FNYEAQ (reference sequence). With 1 base clipped from V and 8 bases from J, the junction kept 6 bases outside the gene matches. CDR3 bases: TGTGCCAGCAGCTTAGGGTCTAGCGGGAGGGCACATGAGCAGTTCTTC. Translated, it gives CASSLGSSGRAHEQFF.

The chain links TRBV9 to TRBJ2-3; 13 positions match TRBD2. V lost 4 bases to trimming and J lost 7 bases; unmatched junction nucleotides: 12. In germline, CDR1 is SGDLS, CDR2 YYNGEE. The CDR3 totals 17 residues. The CDR3 spells CASSPRLAGGPSYTQYF. CDR3 coding DNA: TGTGCCAGCAGCCCCCGACTAGCGGGGGGCCCATCCTATACGCAGTATTTT.

The genes are TRBV2 and TRBJ1-3; D is unresolved. V lost 10 bases and J 4 bases, leaving 17 bases between the germline ends. Per the germline V gene, CDR1 is SNHLY and CDR2 is FYNNEI. The CDR3 covers 14 residues. For the CDR3, the DNA is TGTGCCATTCCCACGCGGGGTGACGGAAACACCATATATTTT. Its translation: CAIPTRGDGNTIYF.

The chain combines TRBV6-6 with TRBJ1-1; no firm D call. Germline CDR1 is MNHNY and CDR2 is SVGAGI (reference sequence). The CDR3 extends over 14 amino acids. The V end was cut by 0 bases, the J end by 1 base, with 6 bases between. The CDR3 nucleotides read TGTGCCAGCAGTTACTCAGGAGAGAACACTGAAGCTTTCTTT. Amino acids: CASSYSGENTEAFF.

This clone is categorized as hyperexpanded. The rearrangement links TRBV7-6 to TRBJ1-6, with D possibly being TRBD1 (6 bases). CDR3 length equals 15 residues. Looked up from germline, CDR1 is SGHVS and CDR2 is FNYEAQ. The ends were cut back, 3 bases at V and 6 bases at J, with 12 bases in the middle. CDR3 in amino acids: CASSFTAGANSPLHF. The DNA of the CDR3 is TGTGCCAGCAGCTTCACGGCAGGGGCTAATTCACCCCTCCACTTT.

The chain joins TRBV11-2 to TRBJ2-7; 10 nucleotides line up with TRBD2. The CDR3 extends over 16 amino acids. After removal of 0 bases from V and 3 bases from J, the junction contained 5 bases not matched to a gene. Germline V gene data show CDR1 as SGHAT and CDR2 as FQNNGV. CDR3 bases: TGTGCCAGCAGCTTAGAGGTCCTAGCGGGAGTCTACGAGCAGTACTTC. Its translation: CASSLEVLAGVYEQYF.

This chain connects TRBV7-2 to TRBJ2-7; perhaps TRBD1 as D (6 bases). Per the germline V gene, CDR1 is SGHTA and CDR2 is FQGNSA. Trimming took 1 base from V and 3 from J, leaving 10 bases between them. The CDR3 consists of 14 residues. The CDR3 sequence is CASSLVPGDYEQYF. The CDR3 coding sequence is TGTGCCAGCAGCTTAGTCCCAGGGGACTACGAGCAGTACTTC.

The rearrangement joins TRBV5-4 to TRBJ2-3; D is unresolved. The CDR3 extends over 15 amino acids. V was trimmed by 0 bases and J by 1 base, leaving 9 bases between them. Per the germline V gene, CDR1 is SGHNT and CDR2 is YYREEE (reference sequence). Here the CDR3 reads CASSLGWRGTDTQYF. The CDR3 DNA reads as TGTGCCAGCAGCTTGGGTTGGCGCGGCACAGATACGCAGTATTTT.

The chain joins TRBV7-2 to TRBJ1-2; 8 bases agree with TRBD1. This CDR3 contains 16 residues. CDR1 and CDR2 (germline): SGHTA, FQGNSA. The junction had 7 bases not matched to a gene; V was cut back by 1 base and J by 3 bases. The CDR3 region is CASSLDRAGGDYGYTF. For the CDR3, the DNA is TGTGCCAGCAGCTTAGATAGGGCAGGGGGCGACTATGGCTACACCTTC.

By frequency in the sample, this clone is hyperexpanded. The chain uses TRBV10-3 and TRBJ2-2, with D possibly matching TRBD2 (5 bases). Trimming took 5 bases from V and 5 from J, leaving 12 bases between them. Germline CDR1 reads ENHRY; CDR2 reads SYGVKD. The CDR3 consists of 14 residues. The CDR3 loop reads CAISQEAATGELFF. CDR3 bases: TGTGCCATCAGTCAAGAAGCGGCTACCGGGGAGCTGTTTTTT.

The sample holds a few counts of this clone. This chain uses TRBV9 with TRBJ2-3; TRBD2 agrees at 16 bases. CDR1 and CDR2 (germline): SGDLS, YYNGEE. Trimming at V came to 7 bases and at J to 3 bases, leaving 5 bases not matched to a gene. This CDR3 comprises 16 residues. As DNA, the CDR3 is TGTGCCAGCGGGGGGACTAGCGGGGGGGCTACAGATACGCAGTATTTT. Translation: CASGGTSGGATDTQYF.

The rearrangement joins TRBV11-2 to TRBJ2-5; 12 nucleotides agree with TRBD2. The length of the CDR3 is 16 residues. Germline loops: CDR1 SGHAT, CDR2 FQNNGV. V was pared by 2 bases and J by 5 bases, with 6 bases of the junction left unmatched. CDR3 amino acids: CASSLSLTSGRETQYF. CDR3 coding DNA: TGTGCCAGCAGCTTATCCCTCACTAGCGGGAGGGAGACCCAGTACTTC.

V is TRBV5-4 and J is TRBJ1-2; 10 positions match TRBD1. This CDR3 is built from 16 residues. Germline CDR1 and CDR2: SGHNT and YYREEE (reference sequence). The V gene end was trimmed by 4 bases and the J gene end by 6 bases; junction bases not matched to a gene: 12. The CDR3 loop is CASSPSYGTGVDGYTF. The CDR3 coding sequence is TGTGCCAGCAGCCCCTCGTACGGGACAGGGGTGGATGGCTACACCTTC.

V is TRBV7-8 and J is TRBJ2-1; TRBD1 matches at 9 bases. J gave up 6 bases and V 1 base, and 7 bases lay outside the gene matches. Per the germline V gene, CDR1 is SGHVS and CDR2 is FQNEAQ. CDR3 size: 16 residues. The chain's CDR3 is CASSLVSGTGFNEQFF. DNA for the CDR3: TGTGCCAGCAGCTTAGTGTCCGGGACAGGGTTCAATGAGCAGTTCTTC. The full variable domain, completed using reference TRBV7-8 and TRBJ2-1, is GAGVSQSPRYKVAKRGQDVALRCDPISGHVSLFWYQQALGQGPEFLTYFQNEAQLDKSGLPSDRFFAERPEGSVSTLKIQRTQQEDSAVYLCASSLVSGTGFNEQFFGPGTRLTVL.

This clone ranks as large. The rearrangement links TRBV29-1 to TRBJ2-7, with no clear D. Germline values: CDR1 SQVTM, CDR2 ANQGSEA. CDR3 length: 14 amino acids. V lost 7 bases and J 0 bases, leaving 16 bases between the germline ends. CDR3 protein: CSAYTAGPSYEQYF. CDR3 nucleotide sequence: TGCAGCGCCTACACGGCAGGTCCCTCCTACGAGCAGTACTTC.

This clone is judged hyperexpanded. The rearrangement links TRBV7-6 to TRBJ2-5, with D perhaps assigned TRBD1 or TRBD2 (7 bases each). The V end lost 5 bases, the J end lost 5 bases, and 21 bases lay between the germline ends. The CDR3 has 16 amino acids. The germline gives CDR1 SGHVS, CDR2 FNYEAQ. CDR3 sequence: CASSLIPGGGLETQYF. CDR3 DNA sequence: TGTGCCAGCAGCCTCATACCAGGGGGGGGGTTGGAGACCCAGTACTTC.

This clone is labeled as hyperexpanded (1% or more). V gene TRBV5-1 combines with J gene TRBJ1-4, with D possibly TRBD1 on 6 matching bases. This CDR3 region has 14 residues. Trimming shortened V by 4 bases and J by 7 bases, and 14 bases separated the two germline ends. CDR1 is SGHRS, CDR2 YFSETQ, per germline. CDR3 region: CASSVQGGFEKLFF. The DNA of the CDR3 is TGCGCCAGCAGCGTACAGGGTGGGTTTGAAAAACTGTTTTTT.

This chain uses TRBV10-3 with TRBJ2-7; 8 positions match TRBD1. V trimming: 6 bases; J trimming: 5 bases; junction bases outside the gene matches: 9. The CDR3 is 14 residues long. Germline CDR1 and CDR2: ENHRY and SYGVKD. The CDR3 DNA is TGTGCCATCAGCTCCGGGACAGGAAGCGACGAGCAGTACTTC. Amino acid sequence: CAISSGTGSDEQYF.

In this sample, this clone turned up a few times. J is TRBJ2-1 and V is TRBV18; 8 bases fit TRBD2. In germline, CDR1 is KGHSH, CDR2 LQKENI. The V gene end was trimmed by 3 bases and the J gene end by 4 bases; junction bases not matched to a gene: 5. The CDR3 runs 15 residues. The DNA for the CDR3 is TGTGCCAGCTCACCGTTACAGCGGGGGTACAATGAGCAGTTCTTC. Translating gives CASSPLQRGYNEQFF.

This clone was observed a handful of times. The V gene is TRBV7-2, the J gene TRBJ2-7; perhaps D is TRBD1 or TRBD2 (5 bases each). Germline CDR1 reads SGHTA; CDR2 reads FQGNSA. Deletions cut 1 base from V and 4 bases from J, with 11 bases between. This CDR3 contains 14 residues. CDR3 coding DNA: TGTGCCAGCAGCTTAGTGGGGACGGCATACGAGCAGTACTTC. Its protein is CASSLVGTAYEQYF.

By share, this clone ranks as large. The J gene is TRBJ1-2, the V gene TRBV27; 12 bases fit TRBD1. The CDR3 runs to 16 residues. The trim removed 3 bases at V and 8 bases at J, leaving 10 bases unmatched. Germline V gene data show CDR1 as MNHEY and CDR2 as SMNVEV (reference sequence). This chain's CDR3 is CASSLTRDRGLTGYTF. CDR3 nucleotide sequence: TGTGCCAGCAGTTTGACCCGGGACAGGGGGCTAACAGGCTACACCTTC.

The V and J genes are TRBV7-3 and TRBJ1-2; 8 bases are a match to TRBD1. Trimming at V came to 2 bases and at J to 3 bases, leaving 8 bases not matched to a gene. This CDR3 spans 16 amino acids. The V gene's germline CDR1 is SGHTA and CDR2 FQGTGA. The CDR3 region has the DNA TGTGCCAGCAGCTTAGATAGGGCAGGGGGCGACTATGGCTACACCTTC. Translating it yields CASSLDRAGGDYGYTF.